The T cell receptor (beta chain) under discussion was sequenced for a study of T cells in Graves' hyperthyroidism and ophthalmopathy. As for the study in general: Peripheral blood collection took place at initial diagnosis, before any treatment.

Diagnosing involved the use of clinical symptoms, serum thyroxine and TRAb, thyroid ultrasound and orbital computed tomography. The CDR3 sequence is 16 residues long. V was trimmed by 2 bases and J by 0 bases, leaving 14 bases between them. CDR1 is SGHAT and CDR2 is FQNNGV in the germline V gene. The study, taken as a whole, reports: Blood held most thyroid clonotypes expanded above 0.001 frequency.

TCR beta CDR3 region amplification was performed from RNA transcripts. HTBI primers were employed in a first-round RT-PCR of the TCR CDR3. TCRdb reprocessed the multiplex PCR reads with MiXCR, giving one entry per CDR3 protein. The sample includes about 420,000 distinct CDR3 sequences, roughly 14% of them seen just once. This clonotype was seen ten or more times. Antigen specificity is unknown. The TCR comes from a woman aged 18-29 years with Graves' hyperthyroidism. The material sequenced was blood. The V and J genes are TRBV11-2 and TRBJ2-7, with D perhaps TRBD1 (5 bases). This CDR3 reads CASSLRWGLPSYEQYF. The CDR3 DNA follows: TGTGCCAGCAGCTTAAGATGGGGCCTCCCCTCCTACGAGCAGTACTTC.